The 24 T cell receptor beta chains below come from one sample, sequenced in a study of tumor and adjacent non-tumor tissue in lung cancer. The library came from three nested PCR rounds adapted from ARM-PCR protocols. TCRdb independently ran MiXCR on the multiplex PCR reads; one entry per CDR3 protein. The profile covers about 93,000 distinct CDR3 sequences, with about 66% appearing a single time and 15% to 20% taken by the ten largest. No cell sorting was done before RNA was extracted from the tissue. The sequencing input was lung tumor tissue. The receptors were sampled from a man aged 60 to 69 with non-small cell lung cancer.

Points on this clonotype: With a much larger clone just one base away, this may be a read error. V and J are TRBV7-9 and TRBJ1-2; D might be TRBD1 (5 bases). CDR3 length: 15 amino acids. With 8 bases removed from V and 10 bases from J, the gap between germline ends came to 26 bases. CDR1 and CDR2 from the germline V gene are SEHNR and FQNEAQ (reference sequence). The CDR3 loop is CASGHPGGQGKAYTF. CDR3 sequence (DNA): TGTGCCAGCGGTCACCCAGGAGGGCAGGGAAAGGCCTACACCTTC.

A word on this clonotype: An end of the junction does not agree with germline; a read error may underlie this. The chain carries TRBV30 and TRBJ2-7; 7 nucleotides line up with TRBD1. Germline V gene data show CDR1 as GTSNPN and CDR2 as SVGIG (reference sequence). The CDR3 extends over 14 amino acids. The CDR3: CTWSVRDRIYEQYF. DNA of the CDR3: TGTACCTGGAGTGTACGGGACAGAATATACGAGCAGTACTTC.

As concerns this clonotype: Sequence at one end of the junction differs from germline and may be a read error. The chain uses TRBV5-4 and TRBJ1-4, with D perhaps matching TRBD1 (6 bases). TRBJ2-2 explains the end of the DNA better; the J call may be wrong. The V gene's germline CDR1 is SGHNT and CDR2 YYREEE (reference sequence). This CDR3 has 13 amino acids. Here the CDR3 DNA reads TGTGGCAGCAGCTCAAACCGGGACAGGGAGCTGTTTTTT. Encoded protein: CGSSSNRDRELFF.

On this clonotype: One end of the junction is discordant with germline, which a read error may explain. The chain recombines TRBV6-2 or TRBV6-3 with TRBJ2-1, with 8 nucleotides matching TRBD2. CDR1 MNHEY and CDR2 SVGEGT come from the germline V gene. There are 16 residues in the CDR3. This CDR3 reads CASSTQIIAGYNEKFF. Here the CDR3 DNA reads TGTGCCAGCAGCACCCAGATAATAGCGGGGTACAATGAGAAGTTCTTC.

This clonotype has only a few counts. A junction end diverges from the germline sequence, so it may reflect a read error. V and J are TRBV12-3 or TRBV12-4 and TRBJ2-2, with a possible D match to TRBD2 (7 bases). The CDR3 length is 16 residues. In DNA, the CDR3 is TGTGTCAGCAGTTTAGTAGGGGGGGGCGCCACCGGGGAGCTGTTTTTT. It codes for CVSSLVGGGATGELFF.

This chain connects TRBV12-3 or TRBV12-4 to TRBJ2-7; the D gene is possibly TRBD1 (7 bases). This CDR3 is 15 amino acids long. V was shortened by 1 base and J by 13 bases, with 23 bases between the two germline ends. CDR3 sequence (DNA): TGTGCCAGCAGTTTAGGCAGGGGGACTTCCTACGAACACTACTTC. The encoded protein is CASSLGRGTSYEHYF.

J is TRBJ2-3 and V is TRBV20-1; no firm D call. This CDR3 region has 12 residues. Germline loops: CDR1 DFQATT, CDR2 SNEGSKA (reference sequence). CDR3 DNA sequence: TGCAGCCCTATCAGTAGCACAGATACGCAGTATTTT. This sequence encodes CSPISSTDTQYF.

This clonotype has a single count. The junction departs from germline at one end; a sequencing error may be responsible. The chain employs TRBV12-3 or TRBV12-4 and TRBJ1-5; D uncertain. CDR3 size: 14 residues. DNA of the CDR3: TGCGCCAGCAGTATAGGGCGATATGGGCAGCACCAGCATTTT. Its translation is CASSIGRYGQHQHF.

V and J are TRBV12-3 or TRBV12-4 and TRBJ1-1; D is unresolved. The CDR3 is 14 residues long. V was cut by 3 bases and J by 1 base, with 9 bases left in between. DNA of the CDR3: TGTGCCAGCAGTTTGGGCAGGACGAACACTGAAGCTTTCTTT. Translating it yields CASSLGRTNTEAFF.

Comment on this clonotype: At one end, the junction sequence differs from germline, possibly due to a read error. The gene calls are TRBV28 and TRBJ2-7; D unclear. CDR3 size: 14 residues. Germline V gene data show CDR1 as MDHEN and CDR2 as SYDVKM. The CDR3 nucleotides read TGTGCCTGCAGTTTAGCCCCACAACCCTACGAGCAGTACTTC. This encodes CACSLAPQPYEQYF.

With regard to this clonotype: This likely comes from a read error, as the CDR3 has no conserved phenylalanine or tryptophan at its end. The DNA is left out, because the CDR3 cannot be placed on it with certainty; the CDR3 is given as TCRdb lists it. The J gene is TRBJ2-3, the V gene TRBV6-6; TRBD2 reflects the table's D call only, with no check against the DNA. The CDR3 spans 17 amino acids, including both terminal residues. Per germline, CDR1 MNHNY and CDR2 SVGAGI (reference sequence). CDR3 sequence: CASSYGEESFYTDTQYL.

This clonotype was found many times. The rearrangement uses TRBV6-6 and TRBJ2-1, with 12 nucleotides matching TRBD2. CDR3 length: 20 amino acids. Germline V gene data show CDR1 as MNHNY and CDR2 as SVGAGI (reference sequence). V shed 4 bases and J 2 bases; nucleotides not matched to a gene: 15. The DNA of the CDR3 is TGTGCCAGCAGTTCCGGTTCTAGCGGGAGGGCCCGGTCCCCCTACAATGAGCAGTTCTTC. It codes for CASSSGSSGRARSPYNEQFF.

As to this clonotype: The CDR3 end shows no conserved phenylalanine or tryptophan, and so a read error is likely. The rearrangement joins TRBV11-1 to TRBJ1-1; D remains ambiguous. The germline V and J ends were trimmed by 2 bases and 5 bases, with 12 bases remaining between them. Germline V lookup: CDR1 SGHAT, CDR2 FQDESV (reference sequence). This CDR3 is built from 14 residues. The CDR3 nucleotides are TGTGCCAGCAGCTTATCGGCAAGCGAGACTGAAGCTTTCCTT. Translating it yields CASSLSASETEAFL.

This clonotype was seen only a few times. One end of the junction varies from germline; a read error may be responsible. The chain joins TRBV11-2 to TRBJ2-7; a possible D gene is TRBD2 (6 bases). In germline, CDR1 is SGHAT, CDR2 FQNNGV. There are 16 residues in the CDR3. The CDR3 sequence is CASNLGGGLLSYEQYF. As DNA, the CDR3 is TGTGCCAGCAACTTAGGTGGAGGGTTATTATCCTACGAGCAGTACTTC.

The chain carries TRBV6-2 or TRBV6-3 and TRBJ2-7, with TRBD2 as a possible D gene (6 bases). V lost 6 bases and J lost 13, with 16 bases in between. Germline-derived CDR1 and CDR2 are MNHEY and SVGEGT. This CDR3 is 11 amino acids long. CDR3 sequence reads: CASRGVRDRYF. The CDR3 DNA follows: TGTGCCAGCAGGGGGGTGCGGGATCGATACTTC.

For this clonotype: The germline gene is not matched at one end of the junction; a read error may be the cause. The V call is TRBV6-1, the J call TRBJ2-1; either TRBD1 or TRBD2 may supply D (5 bases each). CDR1 and CDR2 (germline): MNHNS, SASEGT. CDR3 length: 16 residues. The CDR3 sequence is CASKRGSWGSCNEQFF. CDR3 sequence (DNA): TGTGCCAGCAAACGGGGCTCCTGGGGTTCCTGCAATGAGCAGTTCTTC.

Concerning this clonotype itself: A read error may explain this, as a much larger clone is one base away. The genes are TRBV7-8 and TRBJ2-7, with D possibly matching TRBD1 (6 bases). The length of the CDR3 is 15 residues. Germline loops: CDR1 SGHVS, CDR2 FQNEAQ. CDR3 residues: CTSSLRPRGESEQYF. In DNA form, the CDR3 reads TGTACCAGCAGCTTACGTCCCAGGGGAGAAAGCGAGCAGTACTTC.

This clonotype was seen at least ten times. V and J are TRBV13 and TRBJ2-1; D gene uncertain. V was cut by 5 bases and J by 4 bases, with 3 bases left in between. The length of the CDR3 is 11 residues. Per the germline V gene, CDR1 is PRHDT and CDR2 is FYEKMQ (reference sequence). CDR3 nucleotide sequence: TGTGCCAGCAGCCCATACAATGAGCAGTTCTTC. Protein sequence: CASSPYNEQFF.

This clonotype turned up a few times. The V gene is TRBV29-1, the J gene TRBJ2-1; the match to TRBD2 covers 11 bases. The CDR3 is made up of 15 amino acids. Germline CDR1 SQVTM, CDR2 ANQGSEA. The ends lost 4 bases at V and 4 bases at J; junction bases unmatched: 6. The CDR3 DNA sequence: TGCAGCGTTGGAAGGGGGACTAGCGGATACAATGAGCAGTTCTTC. Translated, it gives CSVGRGTSGYNEQFF.

Points on this clonotype: The germline gene is not matched at one end of the junction; a read error may be the cause. The gene calls are TRBV6-2 or TRBV6-3 and TRBJ2-2; D is undetermined. The CDR3 extends over 13 amino acids. Looked up from germline, CDR1 is MNHEY and CDR2 is SVGEGT. This CDR3 reads CTSSQARTGELFF. CDR3 in DNA: TGTACCAGCAGCCAAGCACGAACCGGGGAGCTGTTTTTT.

The rearrangement joins TRBV6-2 or TRBV6-3 to TRBJ2-3; the D call may be TRBD1 or TRBD2 (5 bases each). The CDR3 runs 17 residues. Germline-derived CDR1 and CDR2 are MNHEY and SVGEGT. Deletions cut 2 bases from V and 0 bases from J, with 15 bases between. The CDR3 spells CASSYKTGRPSTDTQYF. The CDR3 bases are TGTGCCAGCAGTTACAAGACGGGACGGCCCAGCACAGATACGCAGTATTTT.

A note on this clonotype: The germline gene is not matched at one end of the junction; a read error may be the cause. The CDR3 loop reads CATRFEGLDTHYF. For the CDR3, the DNA is TGTGCCACAAGATTCGAAGGGCTGGATACGCATTATTTT. The chain has TRBV11-2 and TRBJ2-3; D is undetermined. The CDR3 is 13 residues long. CDR1 SGHAT and CDR2 FQNNGV come from the germline V gene.

This clonotype was observed a single time. A junction end diverges from the germline sequence, so it may reflect a read error. The rearrangement links TRBV6-5 to TRBJ1-6; no clear D. Germline V lookup: CDR1 MNHEY, CDR2 SVGAGI. This CDR3 spans 14 amino acids. The CDR3 nucleotides read TGTGTCAGCAGTTTTGGGTTCTATAATTCACCCCTCCACTTT. Translating gives CVSSFGFYNSPLHF.

In its sample, this clonotype is medium-sized. In DNA form, the CDR3 reads TGCAGCGTGCAGACCTACTACTATGGCTACACCTTC. The encoded protein is CSVQTYYYGYTF. The chain employs TRBV29-1 and TRBJ1-2; D remains ambiguous. The CDR3 is made up of 12 amino acids. V lost 6 bases, J lost 3 bases, and 11 bases lay in between. Looked up from germline, CDR1 is SQVTM and CDR2 is ANQGSEA. The variable domain in full, with the rest retrieved from reference TRBV29-1 and TRBJ1-2, is SAVISQKPSRDICQRGTSLTIQCQVDSQVTMMFWYRQQPGQSLTLIATANQGSEATYESGFVIDKFPISRPNLTFSTLTVSNMSPEDSSIYLCSVQTYYYGYTFGSGTRLTVV.